Listed below are T cell receptor beta chains from one sample, sequenced in a study of blood T cell repertoires in COVID-19. The method was immunoSEQ multiplex PCR; TCRdb's version includes in-frame clones alone and lacks a portion of them. The sample yields about 210,000 clones, approximately 90% seen once. Sequenced input: peripheral blood. These receptors all come from a man aged 70 or older with acute or convalescent COVID-19. The CDR3 runs from the conserved cysteine through the conserved F or W.

>TRBJ2-1|TRBV5-1
CASSLDGQGDEQFF
>TRBJ2-7|TRBV4-3
CASSQDPAGGVEQYF
>TRBJ2-3|TRBV19
CASSQQGGIDTQYF
>TRBJ2-1|TRBV10-3
CAISEGLAGVNNEQFF
>TRBJ1-1|TRBV7-2
CASSLGAVLSTEAFF
>TRBJ1-3|TRBV3-1/TRBV3-2
CASSQVWTGAGNTIYF
>TRBJ2-2|TRBV9
CASSVAKGQGRITGELFF
>TRBJ2-2|TRBV6-6
CASSRGQGLLGTGELFF
>TRBJ2-1|TRBV5-4
CASSLDAGTSYNEQFF
>TRBJ1-1|TRBV2
CASGRWGNTEAFF
>TRBJ2-2|TRBV2
CASSAPGAGVTGELFF
>TRBJ1-1|TRBV7-2
CASSLVPGNTEAFF
>TRBJ1-3|TRBV12-3/TRBV12-4
CASSSDSNTIYF
>TRBJ1-1|TRBV18
CASSSLIADEAFF
>TRBJ2-1|TRBV7-2
CASSLVWPGGGYNEQFF
>TRBJ1-5|TRBV19
CASSIQGSNQPQHF
>TRBJ1-5|TRBV5-1
CASSSGDRDEQPQHF
>TRBJ2-1|TRBV19
CASSIGASGYNEQFF
>TRBJ1-1|TRBV5-1
CASSNNLIGEAFF
>TRBJ1-1|TRBV10-3
CAIRRDREGPNTEAFF
>TRBJ1-1|TRBV29-1
CSVDGHTNTEAFF
>TRBJ2-6|TRBV7-8
CASSLEPTGTGGTGANVLTF
>TRBJ1-2|TRBV9
CASSAGQGPYGYTF
>TRBJ2-7|TRBV7-2
CASSLGGGASYEQYF
>TRBJ2-1|TRBV25-1
CASSLGGGHEQFF
>TRBJ1-1|TRBV11-2
CASSLVTTEAFF
>TRBJ1-3|TRBV19
CASSNYRWTGDSGNTIYF
>TRBJ2-2|TRBV5-4
CASSWTSGARVTGELFF
>TRBJ2-2|TRBV12-3/TRBV12-4
CASRDSLFGELFF
>TRBJ2-7|TRBV7-9
CASSLGGQGDYEQYF
>TRBJ2-6|TRBV5-4
CASSRTTSSGANVLTF
>TRBJ1-2|TRBV19
CASAEGSNYGYTF
>TRBJ2-7|TRBV29-1
CSFHRGGDEQYF
>TRBJ2-1|TRBV6-5
CATGHPGLAGGGQFF
>TRBJ1-5|TRBV15
CATSSRGQGLGDQPQHF
>TRBJ1-3|TRBV30
CAWSPGVSGNTIYF
>TRBJ2-4|TRBV12-3/TRBV12-4
CASTRDKNIQYF
>TRBJ2-5|TRBV6-1
CASSETESPGRETQYF
>TRBJ2-5|TRBV7-7
CASSLSSIGSVETQYF
>TRBJ2-2|TRBV12-5
CASGLGQGNTGELFF
>TRBJ2-5|TRBV19
CASRNLGVETQYF
>TRBJ1-3|TRBV29-1
CSVGLRQGSGNTIYF
>TRBJ2-7|TRBV7-9
CASIALAGEEQYF
>TRBJ1-5|TRBV19
CASLISGGLRNQPQHF
>TRBJ2-5|TRBV29-1
CSVEEGQGWRETQYF
>TRBJ2-7|TRBV3-1/TRBV3-2
CASSPGTGRPYEQYF